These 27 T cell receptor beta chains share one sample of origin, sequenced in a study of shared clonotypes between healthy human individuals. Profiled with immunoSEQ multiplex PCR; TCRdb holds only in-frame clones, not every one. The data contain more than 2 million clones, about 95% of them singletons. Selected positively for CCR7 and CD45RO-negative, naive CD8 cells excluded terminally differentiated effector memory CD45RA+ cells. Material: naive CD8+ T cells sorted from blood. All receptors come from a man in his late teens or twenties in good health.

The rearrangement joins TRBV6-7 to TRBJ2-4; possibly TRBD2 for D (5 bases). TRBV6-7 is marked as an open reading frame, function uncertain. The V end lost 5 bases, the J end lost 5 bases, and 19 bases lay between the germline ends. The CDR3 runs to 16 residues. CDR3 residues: CASSNYAEIGENIQYF. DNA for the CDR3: TGTGCCAGCAGTAACTATGCGGAAATCGGGGAAAACATTCAGTACTTC.

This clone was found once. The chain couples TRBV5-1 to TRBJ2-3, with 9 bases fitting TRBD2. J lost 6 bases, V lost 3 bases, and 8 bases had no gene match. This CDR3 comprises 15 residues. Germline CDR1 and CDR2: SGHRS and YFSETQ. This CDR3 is CASSSTSGSRDTQYF. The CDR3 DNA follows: TGCGCCAGCAGCTCTACTAGCGGGTCCCGGGATACGCAGTATTTT.

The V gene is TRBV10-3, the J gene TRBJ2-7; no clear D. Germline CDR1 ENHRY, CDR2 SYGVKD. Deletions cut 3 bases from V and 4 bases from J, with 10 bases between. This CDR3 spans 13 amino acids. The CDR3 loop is CAISEGRSYEQYF. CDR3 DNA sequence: TGTGCCATCAGTGAAGGCAGGTCATACGAGCAGTACTTC.

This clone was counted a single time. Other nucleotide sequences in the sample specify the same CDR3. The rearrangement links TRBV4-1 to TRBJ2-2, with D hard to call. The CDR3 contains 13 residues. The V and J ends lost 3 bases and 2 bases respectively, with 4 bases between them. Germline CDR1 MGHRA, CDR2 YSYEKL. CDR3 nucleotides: TGCGCCAGCAGCCAGAGTAACACCGGGGAGCTGTTTTTT. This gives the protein CASSQSNTGELFF.

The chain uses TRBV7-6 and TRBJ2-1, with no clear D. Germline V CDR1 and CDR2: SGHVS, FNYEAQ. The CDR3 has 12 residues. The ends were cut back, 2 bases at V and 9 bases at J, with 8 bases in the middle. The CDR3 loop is CASSLNRIEQFF. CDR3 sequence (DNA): TGTGCCAGCAGCTTAAATCGCATTGAGCAGTTCTTC. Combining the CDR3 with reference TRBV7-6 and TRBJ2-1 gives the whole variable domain GAGVSQSPRYKVTKRGQDVALRCDPISGHVSLYWYRQALGQGPEFLTYFNYEAQQDKSGLPNDRFSAERPEGSISTLTIQRTEQRDSAMYRCASSLNRIEQFFGPGTRLTVL.

The CDR3 spells CASSWGTLLDSGYTF. CDR3 in DNA: TGTGCCAGCAGCTGGGGGACCCTCCTAGATTCCGGCTACACCTTC. The gene calls are TRBV5-6 and TRBJ1-2; a weak D match, TRBD1 (5 bases). V dropped 3 bases and J dropped 8 bases, with 20 bases sitting between them. Germline V gene sequence: CDR1 SGHDT, CDR2 YYEEEE. CDR3 length: 15 amino acids.

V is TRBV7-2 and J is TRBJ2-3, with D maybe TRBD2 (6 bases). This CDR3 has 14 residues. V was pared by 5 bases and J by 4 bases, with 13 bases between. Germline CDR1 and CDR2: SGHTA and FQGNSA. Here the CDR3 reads CASSPFRGADTQYF. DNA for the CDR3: TGTGCCAGCAGCCCCTTTCGCGGGGCAGATACGCAGTATTTT.

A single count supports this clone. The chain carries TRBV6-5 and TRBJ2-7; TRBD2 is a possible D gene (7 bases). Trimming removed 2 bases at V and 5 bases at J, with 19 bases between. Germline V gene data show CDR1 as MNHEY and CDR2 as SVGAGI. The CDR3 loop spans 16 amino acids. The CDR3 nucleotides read TGTGCCAGCAGTTACCTCGCGGGGGCTTTGGGGGACGAGCAGTACTTC. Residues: CASSYLAGALGDEQYF.

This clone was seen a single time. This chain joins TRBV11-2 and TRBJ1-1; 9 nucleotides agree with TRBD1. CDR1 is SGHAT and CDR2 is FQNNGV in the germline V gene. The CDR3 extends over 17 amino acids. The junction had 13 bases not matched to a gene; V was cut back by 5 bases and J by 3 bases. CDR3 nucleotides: TGTGCCAGCAGCGCACAACAGGGGGCCGAGGAAGACACTGAAGCTTTCTTT. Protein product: CASSAQQGAEEDTEAFF. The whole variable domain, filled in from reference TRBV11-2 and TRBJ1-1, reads EAGVAQSPRYKIIEKRQSVAFWCNPISGHATLYWYQQILGQGPKLLIQFQNNGVVDDSQLPKDRFSAERLKGVDSTLKIQPAKLEDSAVYLCASSAQQGAEEDTEAFFGQGTRLTVV.

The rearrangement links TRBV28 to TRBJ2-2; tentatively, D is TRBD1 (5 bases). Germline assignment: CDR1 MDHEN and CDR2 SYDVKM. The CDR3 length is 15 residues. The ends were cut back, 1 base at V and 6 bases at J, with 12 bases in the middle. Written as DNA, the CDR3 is TGTGCCAGCAGTTTATCCAGGGCAGGTCCCGGGGAGCTGTTTTTT. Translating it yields CASSLSRAGPGELFF.

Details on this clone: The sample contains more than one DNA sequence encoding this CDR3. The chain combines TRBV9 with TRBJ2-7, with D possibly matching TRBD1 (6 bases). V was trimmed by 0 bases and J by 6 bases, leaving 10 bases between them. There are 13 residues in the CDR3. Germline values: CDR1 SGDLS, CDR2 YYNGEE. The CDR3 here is CASSVGTGSEQYF. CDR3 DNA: TGTGCCAGCAGCGTAGGAACAGGGAGCGAGCAGTACTTC.

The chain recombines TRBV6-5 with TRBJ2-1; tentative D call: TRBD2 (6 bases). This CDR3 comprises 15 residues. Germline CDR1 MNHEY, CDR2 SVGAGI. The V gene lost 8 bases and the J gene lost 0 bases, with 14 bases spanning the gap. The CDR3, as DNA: TGTGCCAGCGGAGCGGGTGTTAACTCCTACAATGAGCAGTTCTTC. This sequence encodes CASGAGVNSYNEQFF.

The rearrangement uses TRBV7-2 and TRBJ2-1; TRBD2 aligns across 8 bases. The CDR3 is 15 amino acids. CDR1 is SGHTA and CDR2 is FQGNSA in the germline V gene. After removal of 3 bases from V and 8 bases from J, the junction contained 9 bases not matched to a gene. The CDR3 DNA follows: TGTGCCAGCAGCTTCGGACTAGCTAGAGTTGATGAGCAGTTCTTC. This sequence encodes CASSFGLARVDEQFF.

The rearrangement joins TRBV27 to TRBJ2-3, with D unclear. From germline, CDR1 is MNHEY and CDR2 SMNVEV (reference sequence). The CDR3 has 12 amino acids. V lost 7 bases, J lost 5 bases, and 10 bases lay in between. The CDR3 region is CASTQVGDTQYF. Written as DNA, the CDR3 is TGTGCCAGCACTCAAGTGGGAGATACGCAGTATTTT.

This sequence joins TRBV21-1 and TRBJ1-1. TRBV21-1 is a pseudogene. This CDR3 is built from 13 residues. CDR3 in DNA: TGTGCCAGCATTACCGGGCCCGGATTCCCAGCTTTCTTT. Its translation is CASITGPGFPAFF.

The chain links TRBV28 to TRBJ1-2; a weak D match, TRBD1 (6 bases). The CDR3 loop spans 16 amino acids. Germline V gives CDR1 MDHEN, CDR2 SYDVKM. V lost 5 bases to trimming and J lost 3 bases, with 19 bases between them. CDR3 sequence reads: CASSEKDYRVDYGYTF. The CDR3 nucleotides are TGTGCCAGCAGTGAGAAGGATTACAGGGTTGACTATGGCTACACCTTC.

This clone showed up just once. Here the CDR3 reads CASSERGGTSYYEQYF. The CDR3 nucleotides read TGTGCCAGCAGTGAAAGGGGCGGGACTAGTTACTACGAGCAGTACTTC. This chain links TRBV2 with TRBJ2-7; 8 nucleotides match TRBD2. The CDR3 is made up of 16 amino acids. The V segment lost 2 bases and the J segment 3 bases; nucleotides outside the gene matches: 9. Germline V gene data show CDR1 as SNHLY and CDR2 as FYNNEI.

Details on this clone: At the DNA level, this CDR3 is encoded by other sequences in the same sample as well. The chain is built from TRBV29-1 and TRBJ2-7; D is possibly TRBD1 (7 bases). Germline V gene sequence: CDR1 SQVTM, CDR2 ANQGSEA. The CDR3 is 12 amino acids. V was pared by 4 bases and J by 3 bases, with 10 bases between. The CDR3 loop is CSVGQGGYEQYF. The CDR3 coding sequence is TGCAGCGTTGGTCAGGGGGGCTACGAGCAGTACTTC.

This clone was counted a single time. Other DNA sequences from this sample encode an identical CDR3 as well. The CDR3 DNA reads as TGTGCCAGCAGTTTACGGCAGGGGGACTCCTATAATTCACCCCTCCACTTT. Protein sequence: CASSLRQGDSYNSPLHF. This chain uses TRBV27 with TRBJ1-6, with 7 bases matching TRBD1. CDR3 length equals 17 residues. The V gene's germline CDR1 is MNHEY and CDR2 SMNVEV (reference sequence). V was pared by 2 bases and J by 0 bases, with 4 bases of the junction left unmatched.

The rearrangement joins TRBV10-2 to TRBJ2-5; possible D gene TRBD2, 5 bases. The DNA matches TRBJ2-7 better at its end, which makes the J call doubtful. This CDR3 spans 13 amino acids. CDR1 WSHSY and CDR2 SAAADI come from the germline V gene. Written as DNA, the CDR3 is TGCGCCAGCAGTCCCCCGGGGACCTACGAGCAGTACTTC. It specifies CASSPPGTYEQYF.

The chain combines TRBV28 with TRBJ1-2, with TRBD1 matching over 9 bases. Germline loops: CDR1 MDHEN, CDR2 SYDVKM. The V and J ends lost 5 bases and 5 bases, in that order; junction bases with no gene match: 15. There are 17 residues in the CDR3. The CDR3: CASSHIVEQGAIYGYTF. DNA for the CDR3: TGTGCCAGCAGTCATATTGTAGAACAGGGGGCGATTTATGGCTACACCTTC.

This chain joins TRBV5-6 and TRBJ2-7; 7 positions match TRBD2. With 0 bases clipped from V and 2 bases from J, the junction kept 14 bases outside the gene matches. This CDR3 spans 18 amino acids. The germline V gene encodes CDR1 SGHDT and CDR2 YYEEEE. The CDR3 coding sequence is TGTGCCAGCAGCTTGGCCTGGGGCGGACTAGACGCAACCTACGAGCAGTACTTC. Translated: CASSLAWGGLDATYEQYF.

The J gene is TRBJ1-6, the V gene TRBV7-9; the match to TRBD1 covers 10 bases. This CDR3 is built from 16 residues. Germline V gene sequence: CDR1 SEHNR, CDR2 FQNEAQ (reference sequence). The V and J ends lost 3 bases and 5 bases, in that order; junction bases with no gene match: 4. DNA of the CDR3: TGTGCCAGCAGCTTCGCCGGGACAGGGGATAATTCACCCCTCCACTTT. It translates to CASSFAGTGDNSPLHF.

The DNA of the CDR3 is TGTGCCAGCAGCTTAGGGGAACTGGTCTACGAGCAGTACTTC. Translated: CASSLGELVYEQYF. The chain couples TRBV7-6 to TRBJ2-5, with D uncertain. The DNA matches TRBJ2-7 better at its end, which makes the J call doubtful. This CDR3 contains 14 residues. In germline, CDR1 is SGHVS, CDR2 FNYEAQ.

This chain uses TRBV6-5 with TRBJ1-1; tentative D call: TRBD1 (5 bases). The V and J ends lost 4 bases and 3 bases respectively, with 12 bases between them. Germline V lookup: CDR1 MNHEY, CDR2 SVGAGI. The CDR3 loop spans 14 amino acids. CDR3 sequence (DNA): TGTGCCAGCAGTTTGGGAGGGGACTACACTGAAGCTTTCTTT. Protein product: CASSLGGDYTEAFF.

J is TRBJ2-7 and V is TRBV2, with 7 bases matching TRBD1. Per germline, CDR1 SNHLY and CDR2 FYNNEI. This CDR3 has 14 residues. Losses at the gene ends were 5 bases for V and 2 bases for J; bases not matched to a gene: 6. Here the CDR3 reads CASSSTGQPYEQYF. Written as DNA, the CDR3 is TGTGCCAGCAGTTCAACGGGACAGCCCTACGAGCAGTACTTC.

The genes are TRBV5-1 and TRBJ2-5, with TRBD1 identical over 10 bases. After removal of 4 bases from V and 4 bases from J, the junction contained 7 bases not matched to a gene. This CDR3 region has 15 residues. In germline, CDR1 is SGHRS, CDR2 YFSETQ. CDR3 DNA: TGCGCCAGCAGCGTCGGACAGGGGGTGAGAGAGACCCAGTACTTC. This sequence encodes CASSVGQGVRETQYF.